The clone carrying this T cell receptor beta chain was counted at least ten times. V shed 1 base and J 0 bases; nucleotides not matched to a gene: 6. Germline V lookup: CDR1 LGHDT, CDR2 YNNKEL (reference sequence). CDR3 length: 16 amino acids. A single record per CDR3 protein comes from TCRdb applying MiXCR to the PCR reads. Here the sample spans around 40,000 distinct CDR3 sequences, 19% being singletons. The data were obtained in a study of molecular identifiers for immune sequencing clone quantification. The wider study: Replicates involved a five-way split of RNA from approximately 20,000 or 100,000 naive CD8 cells, with sequencing of four.

The receptor was isolated from a human donor in good health. Some libraries in this study had Jurkat cell RNA spiked in. This rearrangement joins TRBV3-1 to TRBJ2-7; 7 nucleotides agree with TRBD1. The specimen was naive CD8+ T cells from blood, with Jurkat cell RNA spiked in. Subset denoted: FACS-sorted CD8+CD4-CCR7+CD45RA+ naive T cells. This chain's CDR3 is CASSQAPTGYSYEQYF. DNA for the CDR3: TGTGCCAGCAGCCAAGCCCCGACAGGGTACTCCTACGAGCAGTACTTC.